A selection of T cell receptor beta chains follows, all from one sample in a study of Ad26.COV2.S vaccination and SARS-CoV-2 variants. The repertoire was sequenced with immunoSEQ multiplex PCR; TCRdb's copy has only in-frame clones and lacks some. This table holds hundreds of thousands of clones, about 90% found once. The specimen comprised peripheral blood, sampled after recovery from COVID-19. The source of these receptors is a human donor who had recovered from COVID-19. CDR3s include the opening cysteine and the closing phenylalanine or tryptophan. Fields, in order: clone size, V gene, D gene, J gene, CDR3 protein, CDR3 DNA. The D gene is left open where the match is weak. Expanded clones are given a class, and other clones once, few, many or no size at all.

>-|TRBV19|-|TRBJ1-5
CASSISGAYSNQPQHF
TGTGCCAGTAGTATTTCAGGGGCGTATAGCAATCAGCCCCAGCATTTT
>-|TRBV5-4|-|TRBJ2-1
CASSLVTVSYNEQFF
TGTGCCAGCAGCTTGGTGACGGTCTCCTACAATGAGCAGTTCTTC
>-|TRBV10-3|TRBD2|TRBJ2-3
CASKGTSGSGDTQYF
TGTGCCAGTAAAGGGACTAGCGGGTCCGGGGATACGCAGTATTTT
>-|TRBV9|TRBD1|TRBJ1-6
CASSVSGGTGDSPLHF
TGTGCCAGCAGCGTGAGTGGGGGGACAGGGGATTCACCCCTCCACTTT
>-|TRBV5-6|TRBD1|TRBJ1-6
CASSYGQGRNSPLHF
TGTGCCAGCAGCTATGGACAGGGGAGGAATTCACCCCTCCACTTT
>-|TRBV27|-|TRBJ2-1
CASSAYIVNEQFF
TGTGCCAGCAGTGCTTACATTGTCAATGAGCAGTTCTTC
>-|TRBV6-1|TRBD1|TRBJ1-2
CASSDVGTGTYGYTF
TGTGCCAGCAGTGATGTCGGGACAGGTACCTATGGCTACACCTTC
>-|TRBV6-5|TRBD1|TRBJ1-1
CASTQGAGTEAFF
TGTGCCAGCACCCAGGGGGCAGGCACTGAAGCTTTCTTT
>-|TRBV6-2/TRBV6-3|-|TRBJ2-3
CASSYFAATDTQYF
TGTGCCAGCAGTTACTTTGCAGCCACAGATACGCAGTATTTT
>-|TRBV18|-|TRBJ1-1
CASSPPGFTEAFF
TGTGCCAGCTCACCTCCTGGGTTCACTGAAGCTTTCTTT
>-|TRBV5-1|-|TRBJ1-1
CASSFGASQNTEAFF
TGCGCCAGCAGCTTTGGGGCCAGCCAGAACACTGAAGCTTTCTTT
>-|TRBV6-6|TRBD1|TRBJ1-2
CASTPQGNYGYTF
TGTGCCAGCACTCCACAGGGGAACTATGGCTACACCTTC
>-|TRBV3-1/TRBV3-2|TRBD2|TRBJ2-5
CASSLRGGLDQETQYF
TGTGCCAGCAGCCTCCGGGGAGGACTAGACCAAGAGACCCAGTACTTC
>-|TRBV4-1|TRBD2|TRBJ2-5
CASSLGGTSGARAQETQYF
TGCGCCAGCAGCCTGGGGGGGACTAGCGGGGCCCGGGCCCAAGAGACCCAGTACTTC
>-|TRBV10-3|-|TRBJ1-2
CAISLQGGVNYGYTF
TGTGCCATCAGTTTACAGGGTGGGGTGAACTATGGCTACACCTTC
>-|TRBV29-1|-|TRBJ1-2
CSVLRRNYGYTF
TGCAGCGTTTTAAGACGAAACTATGGCTACACCTTC
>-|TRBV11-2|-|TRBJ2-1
CASSGGGRSSYNEQFF
TGTGCCAGCAGCGGGGGGGGGCGGTCCTCCTACAATGAGCAGTTCTTC
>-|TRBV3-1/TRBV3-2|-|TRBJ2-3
CASSQGGTPTDTQYF
TGTGCCAGCAGCCAAGGGGGGACCCCCACAGATACGCAGTATTTT
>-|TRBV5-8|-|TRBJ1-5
CASSSGLKPSNQPQHF
TGTGCCAGCAGCTCCGGACTGAAGCCCAGCAATCAGCCCCAGCATTTT
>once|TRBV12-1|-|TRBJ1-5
CASSQQGNQPQHF
TGTGCCAGCAGCCAACAGGGTAATCAGCCCCAGCATTTT
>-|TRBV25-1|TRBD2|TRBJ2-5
CASSVLAGGQETQYF
TGTGCCAGCAGTGTACTAGCGGGGGGACAAGAGACCCAGTACTTC
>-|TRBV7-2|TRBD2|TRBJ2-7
CASSYPSGAGGETPGEQYF
TGTGCCAGCAGCTATCCAAGCGGGGCCGGCGGGGAGACCCCGGGCGAGCAGTACTTC
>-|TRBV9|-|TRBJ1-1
CASSVEGNTEAFF
TGTGCCAGCAGCGTAGAGGGTAACACTGAAGCTTTCTTT
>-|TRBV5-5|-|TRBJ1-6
CASSLEGFVNSPLHF
TGTGCCAGCAGCTTGGAGGGATTCGTCAATTCACCCCTCCACTTT
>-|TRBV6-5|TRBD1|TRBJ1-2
CASREGAAHGYTF
TGTGCCAGCAGAGAGGGGGCAGCCCATGGCTACACCTTC
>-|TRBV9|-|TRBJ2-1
CASSPGMKDNNNEQFF
TGTGCCAGCAGCCCGGGGATGAAGGATAACAACAATGAGCAGTTCTTC
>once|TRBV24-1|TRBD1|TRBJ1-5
CATSDMGQGDFPLNQPQHF
TGTGCCACCAGTGACATGGGACAGGGAGATTTTCCCCTAAATCAGCCCCAGCATTTT
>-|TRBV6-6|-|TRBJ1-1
CASSLPGWDTEAFF
TGTGCCAGCAGTCTGCCGGGATGGGACACTGAAGCTTTCTTT
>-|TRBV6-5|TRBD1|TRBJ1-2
CASSIDRVNGYTF
TGTGCCAGCAGCATCGACAGGGTTAATGGCTACACCTTC
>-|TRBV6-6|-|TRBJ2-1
CASSYRSGTSPNEQFF
TGTGCCAGCAGTTACAGATCAGGGACCTCACCTAATGAGCAGTTCTTC
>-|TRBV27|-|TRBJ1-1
CASTDGLNTEAFF
TGTGCCAGCACGGACGGCCTGAACACTGAAGCTTTCTTT
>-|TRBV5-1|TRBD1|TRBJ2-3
CASSEGQVHSTDTQYF
TGCGCCAGCAGCGAAGGACAGGTCCATAGCACAGATACGCAGTATTTT
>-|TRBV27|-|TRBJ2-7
CASSLFPSVGYEQYF
TGTGCCAGCAGTTTATTTCCCAGCGTGGGCTACGAGCAGTACTTC
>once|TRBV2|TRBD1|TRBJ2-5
CASCPRTGQETQYF
TGTGCCAGCTGCCCCCGGACAGGGCAAGAGACCCAGTACTTC
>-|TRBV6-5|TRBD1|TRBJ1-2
CASSRTGAAGYTF
TGTGCCAGCAGCCGTACAGGGGCTGCTGGCTACACCTTC
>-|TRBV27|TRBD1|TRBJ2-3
CASSLYRGPTDTQYF
TGTGCCAGCAGTTTATACAGGGGGCCCACAGATACGCAGTATTTT
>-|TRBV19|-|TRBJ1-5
CASSIRPGGRLNQPQHF
TGTGCCAGTAGTATCCGCCCGGGGGGGAGGCTCAATCAGCCCCAGCATTTT
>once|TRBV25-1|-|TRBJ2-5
CASTEGQEKETQYF
TGTGCCAGCACCGAGGGGCAGGAGAAAGAGACCCAGTACTTC
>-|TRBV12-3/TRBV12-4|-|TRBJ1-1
CASSFSYLTEAFF
TGTGCCAGCAGTTTCAGCTACCTCACCGAAGCTTTCTTT
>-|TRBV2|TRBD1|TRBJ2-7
CASIHRDRSSYEQYF
TGTGCCAGCATTCACCGGGACAGGAGCTCCTACGAGCAGTACTTC
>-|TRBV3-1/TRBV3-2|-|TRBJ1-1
CASSQDSPNTEAFF
TGTGCCAGCAGCCAAGATTCCCCGAACACTGAAGCTTTCTTT
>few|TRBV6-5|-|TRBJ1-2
CASSYSGGNYGYTF
TGTGCCAGCAGTTACTCGGGGGGTAACTATGGCTACACCTTC
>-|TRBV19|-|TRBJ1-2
CASSLGFRGAVGGYTF
TGTGCCAGTAGTTTGGGATTTCGAGGGGCGGTAGGTGGCTACACCTTC
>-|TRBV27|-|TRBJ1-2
CASSLGGPDYGYTF
TGTGCCAGCAGCCTAGGGGGGCCCGACTATGGCTACACCTTC
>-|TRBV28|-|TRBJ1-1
CASSLASHQSGAFF
TGTGCCAGCAGTTTAGCCTCCCACCAAAGCGGAGCTTTCTTT
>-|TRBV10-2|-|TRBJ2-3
CASGSAGAVIGTDTQYF
TGCGCCAGCGGGTCGGCGGGGGCTGTTATCGGCACAGATACGCAGTATTTT
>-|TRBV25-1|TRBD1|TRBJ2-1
CASTPAPQGDRDEQFF
TGTGCCAGCACTCCGGCCCCTCAGGGGGATAGAGATGAGCAGTTCTTC
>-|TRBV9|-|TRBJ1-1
CASSAGDKGEAFF
TGTGCCAGCAGCGCCGGGGACAAGGGAGAAGCTTTCTTT
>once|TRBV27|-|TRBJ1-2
CASSLSGVNGYGYTF
TGTGCCAGCAGTTTATCTGGTGTTAACGGCTATGGCTACACCTTC
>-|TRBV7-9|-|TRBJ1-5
CASSSMPYQPQHF
TGTGCCAGCAGTTCGATGCCCTATCAGCCCCAGCATTTT
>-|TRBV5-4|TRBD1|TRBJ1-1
CASSRPQGATEAFF
TGTGCCAGCAGCCGACCGCAGGGGGCAACTGAAGCTTTCTTT
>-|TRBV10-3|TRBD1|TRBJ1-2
CAISDRTGATGYGYTF
TGTGCCATCAGTGATCGGACAGGGGCCACGGGTTATGGCTACACCTTC
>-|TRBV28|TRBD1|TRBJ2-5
CASSWGQAKYQETQYF
TGTGCCAGCAGCTGGGGACAGGCAAAGTACCAAGAGACCCAGTACTTC
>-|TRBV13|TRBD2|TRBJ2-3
CASSQVGLAGGLGASTDTQYF
TGTGCCAGCAGCCAGGTCGGACTAGCGGGGGGTCTCGGCGCTAGCACAGATACGCAGTATTTT
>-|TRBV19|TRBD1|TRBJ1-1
CASTTGGLPNTEAFF
TGTGCCAGTACGACAGGGGGCTTACCGAACACTGAAGCTTTCTTT
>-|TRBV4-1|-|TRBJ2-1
CASSQAGPRNEQFF
TGCGCCAGCAGCCAGGCCGGGCCCCGCAATGAGCAGTTCTTC
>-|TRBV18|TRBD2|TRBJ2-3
CASSPGLGLYF
TGTGCCAGCTCACCGGGACTAGGGCTGTATTTT